The T cell receptor beta chain under discussion was sequenced for a study of blood T cell repertoires in COVID-19. Looking at the study overall: Nucleic acid was either cDNA or gDNA, and it came from T cells, B-cell-depleted T cells, or PBMCs.

In the source study's methods: Reference gene primer amplification yielded estimated nucleated cell counts. Only in-frame clones appear in the TCRdb table, and some are missing; sequencing was by immunoSEQ multiplex PCR. V and J calls and clone size come straight from that table; D and trimming were deduced from the DNA. Of thousands of clones in the sample, around 85% were seen once. The count of this clone is one. This CDR3 is 15 amino acids long. From germline, CDR1 is MDHEN and CDR2 SYDVKM. The V end was cut by 2 bases, the J end by 3 bases, with 14 bases between. The sequence was obtained from a human donor in a cohort sampled during active COVID-19. Sequenced: peripheral blood. The rearrangement links TRBV28 to TRBJ2-7; tentatively, D is TRBD2 (6 bases). In DNA form, the CDR3 reads TGTGCCAGCAGTTTACCCGGGACGGGGGACTACGAGCAGTACTTC. Amino acids: CASSLPGTGDYEQYF.